This TCR beta chain appears in the sequencing data of a study of shared clonotypes between healthy human individuals. Clones were read by immunoSEQ multiplex PCR, and TCRdb kept only the in-frame ones, dropping some. The sample holds roughly 2.1 million clones; about 92% are singletons and the top ten take 1.5% to 2%. Looked up from germline, CDR1 is SEHNR and CDR2 is FQNEAQ (reference sequence). Between the trimmed V and J ends, which lost 5 bases and 7 bases, there was a span of 21 bases. The CDR3 contains 15 residues. This clone was seen only once. CD45RO-negative, CCR7-selected cells formed the naive CD8 fraction, which excluded terminally differentiated effector memory CD45RA+ cells.

The chain combines TRBV7-9 with TRBJ2-7, with a tentative D call TRBD2 (5 bases). The clonotype was recovered from a man aged 18 to 35 in good health. Some clones in this sample may be carry-over from other donors' samples. The sample taken for sequencing was naive CD8+ T cells from PBMCs. CDR3 coding DNA: TGTGCCAGCAGCCCCCTCCTCGGGCAGCCGGGGGAGCAGTACTTC. Its translation: CASSPLLGQPGEQYF.